Shown below are 17 T cell receptor beta chains from a single sample sequenced in a study of shared clonotypes between healthy human individuals. Sequencing was performed with immunoSEQ multiplex PCR; in TCRdb, only in-frame clones are kept and a portion is missing. Here the sample spans roughly 1,500,000 clones, 95% to 99% being singletons. The material sequenced was naive CD4+ T cells sorted from blood. Noted subset: CD45RA+ positively selected. These receptors originate from a man between 25 and 39 years old in good health.

The V and J genes are TRBV7-8 and TRBJ2-4; possibly TRBD1 for D (6 bases). CDR3 length equals 13 residues. CDR1 is SGHVS and CDR2 is FQNEAQ in the germline V gene. Deletions cut 2 bases from V and 8 bases from J, with 10 bases between. For the CDR3, the DNA is TGTGCCAGCAGCTTAACCAGGGGACACATTCAGTACTTC. This encodes CASSLTRGHIQYF.

This sequence joins TRBV9 and TRBJ2-5, with 7 bases that match TRBD1. The junction had 6 bases not matched to a gene; V was cut back by 1 base and J by 0 bases. From germline, CDR1 is SGDLS and CDR2 YYNGEE. The length of the CDR3 is 16 residues. CDR3 nucleotides: TGTGCCAGCAGCGTAAGATCGACAGGGAACCAAGAGACCCAGTACTTC. Protein sequence: CASSVRSTGNQETQYF.

This chain joins TRBV6-5 and TRBJ2-5; no definite D call. The V end lost 5 bases, the J end lost 4 bases, and 2 bases lay between the germline ends. Germline CDR1 and CDR2: MNHEY and SVGAGI. The CDR3 spans 10 residues. The CDR3 is CASSLETQYF. In DNA form, the CDR3 reads TGTGCCAGCAGTCTAGAGACCCAGTACTTC.

This clone was seen once. The J gene is TRBJ1-5, the V gene TRBV2; D is possibly TRBD1 (5 bases). CDR1 is SNHLY and CDR2 is FYNNEI in the germline V gene. Trimming took off 7 bases at V and 6 bases at J, with 19 bases between the two ends. The CDR3 is 15 residues long. This CDR3 is CASKGWGALGQPQHF. The DNA of the CDR3 is TGTGCCAGCAAAGGGTGGGGCGCCTTGGGTCAGCCCCAGCATTTT. Filled out from reference TRBV2 and TRBJ1-5, the complete variable domain reads EPEVTQTPSHQVTQMGQEVILRCVPISNHLYFYWYRQILGQKVEFLVSFYNNEISEKSEIFDDQFSVERPDGSNFTLKIRSTKLEDSAMYFCASKGWGALGQPQHFGDGTRLSIL.

The chain links TRBV30 to TRBJ2-7, with 9 nucleotides matching TRBD1. With 3 bases clipped from V and 2 bases from J, the junction kept 5 bases outside the gene matches. The CDR3 length is 14 residues. CDR1 and CDR2 (germline): GTSNPN, SVGIG (reference sequence). Here the CDR3 reads CAWRPTGGPYEQYF. The CDR3, as DNA: TGTGCCTGGAGACCGACAGGGGGACCCTACGAGCAGTACTTC.

The gene calls are TRBV5-1 and TRBJ2-1; 8 positions match TRBD2. V lost 4 bases and J lost 3; bases outside the gene matches: 6. This CDR3 is built from 15 residues. The germline gives CDR1 SGHRS, CDR2 YFSETQ. The CDR3 region is CASSPGGSDYNEQFF. DNA of the CDR3: TGCGCCAGCAGCCCGGGGGGGAGCGACTACAATGAGCAGTTCTTC. The whole variable domain, remainder taken from reference TRBV5-1 and TRBJ2-1, is KAGVTQTPRYLIKTRGQQVTLSCSPISGHRSVSWYQQTPGQGLQFLFEYFSETQRNKGNFPGRFSGRQFSNSRSEMNVSTLELGDSALYLCASSPGGSDYNEQFFGPGTRLTVL.

The chain carries TRBV6-1 and TRBJ1-3; TRBD1 agrees at 9 bases. The CDR3 extends over 14 amino acids. In germline, CDR1 is MNHNS, CDR2 SASEGT. V gave up 6 bases and J gave up 6 bases; unmatched junction bases: 6. The CDR3 nucleotides read TGTGCCAGCAGCCGGGACAGGGCGGTAAACACCATATATTTT. Its translation: CASSRDRAVNTIYF.

J is TRBJ2-1 and V is TRBV9; the match to TRBD1 covers 8 bases. This CDR3 contains 17 residues. Germline values: CDR1 SGDLS, CDR2 YYNGEE. Trimming removed 0 bases from V and 8 bases from J; junction bases left unmatched: 13. The DNA of the CDR3 is TGTGCCAGCAGCGTAGATCCCGGACAGGGATTAAGGGATGAGCAGTTCTTC. The encoded protein is CASSVDPGQGLRDEQFF.

Remarks on this clone: Different DNA sequences within this sample yield the same CDR3. The chain carries TRBV5-1 and TRBJ2-3; D is perhaps TRBD2 (6 bases). With 4 bases removed from V and 0 bases from J, the gap between germline ends came to 9 bases. The CDR3 length is 14 residues. CDR1 and CDR2 (germline): SGHRS, YFSETQ. In nucleotides, the CDR3 is TGCGCCAGCAGCCTCGCGGGGAGCACAGATACGCAGTATTTT. Protein product: CASSLAGSTDTQYF. The variable domain in full, with the rest retrieved from reference TRBV5-1 and TRBJ2-3, is KAGVTQTPRYLIKTRGQQVTLSCSPISGHRSVSWYQQTPGQGLQFLFEYFSETQRNKGNFPGRFSGRQFSNSRSEMNVSTLELGDSALYLCASSLAGSTDTQYFGPGTRLTVL.

On this clone: The sample has other DNA sequences that encode this CDR3 too. The chain uses TRBV9 and TRBJ2-2; tentatively, D is TRBD2 (6 bases). V lost 3 bases, J lost 0 bases, and 9 bases lay in between. Germline lookup yields CDR1 SGDLS and CDR2 YYNGEE. The CDR3 is 15 residues long. CDR3 sequence (DNA): TGTGCCAGCAGCGCGGGGACTCCGAACACCGGGGAGCTGTTTTTT. Protein: CASSAGTPNTGELFF. The full variable domain, with the rest looked up from reference TRBV9 and TRBJ2-2, is DSGVTQTPKHLITATGQRVTLRCSPRSGDLSVYWYQQSLDQGLQFLIQYYNGEERAKGNILERFSAQQFPDLHSELNLSSLELGDSALYFCASSAGTPNTGELFFGEGSRLTVL.

The chain links TRBV19 to TRBJ1-1; D possibly corresponds to TRBD1 (5 bases). Germline V gene lookup returns CDR1 LNHDA and CDR2 SQIVND (reference sequence). Trimming removed 3 bases from V and 0 bases from J, with 8 bases in between. The CDR3 runs 14 residues. CDR3 in DNA: TGTGCCAGTAGTATCCGACAGTTGAACACTGAAGCTTTCTTT. Its protein product is CASSIRQLNTEAFF.

The chain joins TRBV7-9 to TRBJ2-5; TRBD2 is a possible D gene (6 bases). The germline V gene has CDR1 SEHNR and CDR2 FQNEAQ (reference sequence). This CDR3 region has 15 residues. Trimming took 3 bases from V and 5 from J, leaving 16 bases between them. This chain's CDR3 is CASSFSGRAGETQYF. For the CDR3, the DNA is TGTGCCAGCAGCTTTAGCGGAAGGGCGGGTGAGACCCAGTACTTC.

Details on this clone: The same CDR3 can be traced to other DNA sequences in this sample. The chain has TRBV28 and TRBJ2-3; D is uncertain. Germline loops: CDR1 MDHEN, CDR2 SYDVKM. The length of the CDR3 is 14 residues. V was shortened by 2 bases and J by 0 bases, with 6 bases between the two germline ends. DNA of the CDR3: TGTGCCAGCAGTTTAGCCGGGAGCACAGATACGCAGTATTTT. Residues: CASSLAGSTDTQYF.

The CDR3 coding sequence is TGTGCCACCACACAGGGACTGGCGGCTAATGAAAAACTGTTTTTT. Its protein is CATTQGLAANEKLFF. The genes are TRBV10-3 and TRBJ1-4; TRBD1 is a possible D gene (6 bases). Trimming left V 10 bases short and J 3 bases short, with 18 bases between. The CDR3 contains 15 residues. Germline V lookup: CDR1 ENHRY, CDR2 SYGVKD.

This clone was seen a single time. This CDR3 is also generated by other DNA sequences in the sample. The chain joins TRBV18 to TRBJ2-7; perhaps TRBD1 as D (5 bases). The CDR3 covers 12 residues. V was pared by 2 bases and J by 4 bases, with 6 bases between. The germline CDR1 and CDR2 sequences are KGHSH and LQKENI. CDR3 amino acids: CASSPKGYEQYF. As DNA, the CDR3 is TGTGCCAGCTCACCAAAGGGGTACGAGCAGTACTTC. Drawing the rest from reference TRBV18 and TRBJ2-7, the complete variable domain is NAGVMQNPRHLVRRRGQEARLRCSPMKGHSHVYWYRQLPEEGLKFMVYLQKENIIDESGMPKERFSAEFPKEGPSILRIQQVVRGDSAAYFCASSPKGYEQYFGPGTRLTVT.

Worth noting for this clone: Distinct nucleotide sequences in the sample also encode this CDR3. The chain has TRBV9 and TRBJ2-6, with D perhaps matching TRBD1 (6 bases). V was clipped by 2 bases and J by 4 bases, with 10 bases between them. The CDR3 sequence is 15 residues long. In germline, CDR1 is SGDLS, CDR2 YYNGEE. The CDR3 bases are TGTGCCAGCAGCGTTACAGGGAGCGGGGCCAACGTCCTGACTTTC. Translating it yields CASSVTGSGANVLTF.

The rearrangement uses TRBV30 and TRBJ2-7; no definite D call. The CDR3 spans 10 residues. The V end was cut by 4 bases, the J end by 3 bases, with 4 bases between. CDR1 is GTSNPN and CDR2 is SVGIG in the germline V gene (reference sequence). In DNA, the CDR3 is TGTGCCTGGACAAGCTACGAGCAGTACTTC. This translates into CAWTSYEQYF.